One and the same sample provided the 21 T cell receptor beta chains below, sequenced in a study of control samples from healthy donors and cancer patients. Here immunoSEQ multiplex PCR was the method, and the copy in TCRdb shows in-frame clones only, minus some. The top ten clones hold approximately 1.4% of a sample with 150,000 to 200,000 clones, around nine tenths of them seen once. Sequenced sample: blood. These receptors came from a man aged 25 to 45 in good health.

The rearrangement joins TRBV5-8 to TRBJ2-7, with D maybe TRBD2 (5 bases). The CDR3 contains 18 residues. CDR1 and CDR2 (germline): SGHTS, YDEGEE. V shed 0 bases and J shed 4 bases, with 23 bases lying between them. CDR3 residues: CASSLDFPDGGSSYEQYF. The CDR3 DNA follows: TGTGCCAGCAGCTTGGATTTCCCGGACGGCGGGTCATCATACGAGCAGTACTTC.

The V gene is TRBV7-9, the J gene TRBJ2-3; a possible D gene is TRBD1 (5 bases). CDR1 is SEHNR, CDR2 FQNEAQ, per germline (reference sequence). V was trimmed by 5 bases and J by 7 bases, leaving 13 bases between them. The CDR3 consists of 13 residues. CDR3 nucleotide sequence: TGTGCCAGCAGCCCCGTAAGGGGAAATACGCAGTATTTT. It encodes CASSPVRGNTQYF.

CDR3 coding DNA: TGTGCCAGCAGCGAGTGGGACTTAGTTGGAAACACCATATATTTT. Protein sequence: CASSEWDLVGNTIYF. The chain couples TRBV9 to TRBJ1-3; maybe TRBD1 (5 bases). The CDR3 spans 15 residues. CDR1 SGDLS and CDR2 YYNGEE come from the germline V gene. Trimming stripped 3 bases from V and 3 bases from J, with 13 bases between.

The J gene is TRBJ2-1, the V gene TRBV10-3, with D unresolved. The length of the CDR3 is 11 residues. V lost 10 bases, J lost 5 bases, and 9 bases lay in between. Looked up from germline, CDR1 is ENHRY and CDR2 is SYGVKD. CDR3 loop: CATSLDNEQFF. CDR3 bases: TGTGCCACCTCCCTGGACAATGAGCAGTTCTTC.

The rearrangement links TRBV25-1 to TRBJ2-7; D is unresolved. The germline gives CDR1 MGHDK, CDR2 SYGVNS. Trimming pared 7 bases from V and 6 bases from J, leaving 16 bases between. The CDR3 loop spans 13 amino acids. DNA for the CDR3: TGTGCCAGCACCCCAGTGGGTTTTCCCGAGCAGTACTTC. Translation: CASTPVGFPEQYF.

In this sample, this clone turned up a few times. The rearrangement joins TRBV5-5 to TRBJ1-3; a weak D match, TRBD1 (6 bases). From germline, CDR1 is SGHKS and CDR2 YYEKEE (reference sequence). The CDR3 is 16 residues long. V gave up 4 bases and J gave up 1 base, with 15 bases separating them. DNA for the CDR3: TGTGCCAGCAGCATTTTACAACAGGGTTCTGGAAACACCATATATTTT. Translation gives CASSILQQGSGNTIYF.

The V call is TRBV10-1, the J call TRBJ2-2; 8 nucleotides match TRBD2. J lost 4 bases, V lost 5 bases, and 15 bases had no gene match. There are 18 residues in the CDR3. Looked up from germline, CDR1 is WNHNN and CDR2 is SYGVQD (reference sequence). CDR3 protein: CASSKYPSGLESTGELFF. CDR3 coding DNA: TGCGCCAGCAGTAAATATCCGTCGGGACTAGAATCCACCGGGGAGCTGTTTTTT.

CDR3 sequence reads: CSALEGSEAFF. The DNA of the CDR3 is TGCAGCGCCTTGGAGGGGTCTGAAGCTTTCTTT. The gene calls are TRBV29-1 and TRBJ1-1; maybe TRBD1 (5 bases). V was trimmed by 7 bases and J by 6 bases, leaving 12 bases between them. The length of the CDR3 is 11 residues. Germline CDR1 SQVTM, CDR2 ANQGSEA. The complete variable domain, with remaining parts taken from reference TRBV29-1 and TRBJ1-1, reads SAVISQKPSRDICQRGTSLTIQCQVDSQVTMMFWYRQQPGQSLTLIATANQGSEATYESGFVIDKFPISRPNLTFSTLTVSNMSPEDSSIYLCSALEGSEAFFGQGTRLTVV.

CDR3 loop: CASSYAGPREQYF. CDR3 sequence (DNA): TGTGCCAGCAGTTACGCAGGGCCCCGCGAGCAGTACTTC. The chain is built from TRBV6-5 and TRBJ2-7; D is perhaps TRBD1 (5 bases). Deletions cut 2 bases from V and 6 bases from J, with 11 bases between. Germline assignment: CDR1 MNHEY and CDR2 SVGAGI. CDR3 size: 13 residues.

This chain uses TRBV15 with TRBJ2-1; D possibly uses TRBD1 or TRBD2 (5 bases each). With 3 bases removed from V and 6 bases from J, the gap between germline ends came to 18 bases. Germline V lookup: CDR1 LNHNV, CDR2 YYDKDF (reference sequence). The CDR3 has 16 residues. In nucleotides, the CDR3 is TGTGCCACCAGCAGTGGTAGAGGGGCAGGCGGCAATGAGCAGTTCTTC. It translates to CATSSGRGAGGNEQFF.

The rearrangement uses TRBV11-2 and TRBJ2-7; unclear D gene. CDR1 and CDR2 (germline): SGHAT, FQNNGV. This CDR3 spans 12 amino acids. V lost 0 bases, J lost 5 bases, and 5 bases lay in between. CDR3 sequence (DNA): TGTGCCAGCAGCTTAGATTCCCACGAGCAGTACTTC. Residues: CASSLDSHEQYF.

The chain has TRBV7-9 and TRBJ1-3; TRBD1 might be the D (5 bases). Germline V gives CDR1 SEHNR, CDR2 FQNEAQ (reference sequence). V was clipped by 7 bases and J by 4 bases, with 11 bases between them. The CDR3 runs 13 residues. The CDR3 DNA reads as TGTGCCAGCAACCAGGGCGGCGGAAACACCATATATTTT. This translates into CASNQGGGNTIYF.

This chain joins TRBV7-8 and TRBJ2-5; 11 bases are a match to TRBD1. Germline trimming cut 1 base from V and 7 bases from J; bases unmatched to any gene: 11. The CDR3 totals 17 residues. Per germline, CDR1 SGHVS and CDR2 FQNEAQ. CDR3 protein: CASSLDGQGAYIGTQYF. The CDR3 coding sequence is TGTGCCAGCAGCTTAGACGGACAGGGGGCATACATTGGGACCCAGTACTTC.

The rearrangement links TRBV14 to TRBJ2-2; the D gene is possibly TRBD1 (5 bases). Trimming removed 1 base at V and 6 bases at J, with 15 bases between. CDR3 length: 16 residues. Per the germline V gene, CDR1 is SGHDN and CDR2 is FVKESK. The CDR3 DNA is TGTGCCAGCAGCCAAGTAGCAGGGAAGTTTGCCGGGGAGCTGTTTTTT. It encodes CASSQVAGKFAGELFF.

This chain uses TRBV2 with TRBJ1-1, with 7 positions matching TRBD1. V shed 4 bases, J shed 9 bases, and the junction held 5 bases outside the gene matches. The CDR3 length is 12 residues. Germline V lookup: CDR1 SNHLY, CDR2 FYNNEI. The CDR3, as DNA: TGTGCCAGCAGTGGACAGGGAATGAAAGCTTTCTTT. Its protein is CASSGQGMKAFF.

This chain links TRBV29-1 with TRBJ2-7; no clear D. Germline values: CDR1 SQVTM, CDR2 ANQGSEA. Trimming cost V 4 bases and J 1 base, with 5 bases left between them. The CDR3 is 11 amino acids. In DNA, the CDR3 is TGCAGCGTTGTAAATTCCTACGAGCAGTACTTC. Amino acids: CSVVNSYEQYF.

This chain uses TRBV29-1 with TRBJ2-1; D is undetermined. Germline CDR1 SQVTM, CDR2 ANQGSEA. The CDR3 is 10 amino acids. Trimming removed 8 bases from V and 7 bases from J, with 9 bases in between. The DNA for the CDR3 is TGCAGCTCATTATTGAATGAGCAGTTCTTC. Protein sequence: CSSLLNEQFF.

The chain carries TRBV7-3 and TRBJ1-3; D is unresolved. CDR1 SGHTA and CDR2 FQGTGA come from the germline V gene. V lost 4 bases and J 3 bases, leaving 10 bases between the germline ends. The CDR3 extends over 14 amino acids. The CDR3 here is CASSSGLGGNTIYF. CDR3 DNA sequence: TGTGCCAGCAGCTCAGGACTGGGTGGAAACACCATATATTTT.

A single count supports this clone. The identical CDR3 is also encoded by other nucleotide sequences in the sample. This chain connects TRBV7-9 to TRBJ2-7, with D hard to call. The ends were cut back, 3 bases at V and 4 bases at J, with 7 bases in the middle. The CDR3 sequence is 12 residues long. Per the germline V gene, CDR1 is SEHNR and CDR2 is FQNEAQ (reference sequence). CDR3 protein: CASSFSGYEQYF. The CDR3, as DNA: TGTGCCAGCAGCTTTTCCGGGTACGAGCAGTACTTC.

V is TRBV19 and J is TRBJ1-4, with 7 bases identical to TRBD1. V was pared by 4 bases and J by 1 base, with 6 bases of the junction left unmatched. The CDR3 consists of 16 residues. Per the germline V gene, CDR1 is LNHDA and CDR2 is SQIVND (reference sequence). CDR3 in amino acids: CASSNTRQGTNEKLFF. The CDR3, as DNA: TGTGCCAGTAGTAATACCCGACAGGGAACTAATGAAAAACTGTTTTTT.

This rearrangement joins TRBV7-3 to TRBJ2-3, with no clear D. V was clipped by 0 bases and J by 4 bases, with 11 bases between them. This CDR3 has 15 residues. Germline CDR1 and CDR2: SGHTA and FQGTGA. CDR3 DNA: TGTGCCAGCAGCTTAACAGGTGCCGGGTCAGATACGCAGTATTTT. Residues: CASSLTGAGSDTQYF.